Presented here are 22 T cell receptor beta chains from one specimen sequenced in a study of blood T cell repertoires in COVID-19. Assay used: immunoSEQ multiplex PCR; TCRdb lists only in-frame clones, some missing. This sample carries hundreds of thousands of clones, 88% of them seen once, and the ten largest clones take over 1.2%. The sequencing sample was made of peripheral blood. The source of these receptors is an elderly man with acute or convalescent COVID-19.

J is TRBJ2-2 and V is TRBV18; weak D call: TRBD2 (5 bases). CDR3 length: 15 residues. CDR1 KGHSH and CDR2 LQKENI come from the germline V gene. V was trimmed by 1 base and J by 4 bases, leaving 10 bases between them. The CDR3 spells CASSPRTDSTGELFF. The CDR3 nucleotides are TGTGCCAGCTCACCACGGACGGACTCCACCGGGGAGCTGTTTTTT.

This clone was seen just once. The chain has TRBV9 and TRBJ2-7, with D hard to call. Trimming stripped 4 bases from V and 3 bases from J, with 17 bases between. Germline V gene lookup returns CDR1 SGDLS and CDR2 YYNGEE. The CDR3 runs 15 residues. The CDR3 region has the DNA TGTGCCAGCAGCTGGCGGATCGGCACGGACTACGAGCAGTACTTC. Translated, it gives CASSWRIGTDYEQYF.

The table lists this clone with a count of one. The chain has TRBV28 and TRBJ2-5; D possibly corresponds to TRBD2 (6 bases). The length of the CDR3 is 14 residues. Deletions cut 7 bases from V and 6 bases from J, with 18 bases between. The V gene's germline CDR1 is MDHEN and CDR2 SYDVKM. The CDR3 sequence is CASTDWGRFKTQYF. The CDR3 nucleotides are TGTGCCAGCACCGATTGGGGGAGGTTTAAGACCCAGTACTTC.

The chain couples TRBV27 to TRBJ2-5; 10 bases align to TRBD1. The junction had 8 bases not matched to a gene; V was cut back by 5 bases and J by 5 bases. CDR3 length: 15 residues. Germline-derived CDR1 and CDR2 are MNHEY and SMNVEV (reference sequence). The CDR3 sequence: CASSLTGGARETQYF. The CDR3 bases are TGTGCCAGCAGTCTGACAGGGGGCGCGAGGGAGACCCAGTACTTC.

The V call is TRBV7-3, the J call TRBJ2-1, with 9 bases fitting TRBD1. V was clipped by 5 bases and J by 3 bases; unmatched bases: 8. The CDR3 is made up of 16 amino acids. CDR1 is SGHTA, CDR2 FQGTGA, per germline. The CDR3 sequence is CASSASGDRVYNEQFF. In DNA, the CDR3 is TGTGCCAGCAGCGCCTCAGGGGACAGGGTCTACAATGAGCAGTTCTTC. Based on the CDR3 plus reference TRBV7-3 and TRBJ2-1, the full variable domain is GAGVSQTPSNKVTEKGKYVELRCDPISGHTALYWYRQSLGQGPEFLIYFQGTGAADDSGLPNDRFFAVRPEGSVSTLKIQRTERGDSAVYLCASSASGDRVYNEQFFGPGTRLTVL.

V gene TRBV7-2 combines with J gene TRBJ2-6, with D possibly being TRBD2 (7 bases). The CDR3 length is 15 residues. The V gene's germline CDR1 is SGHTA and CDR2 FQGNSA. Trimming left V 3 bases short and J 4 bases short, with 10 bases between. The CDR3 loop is CASSFGGPGANVLTF. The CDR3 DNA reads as TGTGCCAGCAGCTTCGGGGGGCCCGGGGCCAACGTCCTGACTTTC.

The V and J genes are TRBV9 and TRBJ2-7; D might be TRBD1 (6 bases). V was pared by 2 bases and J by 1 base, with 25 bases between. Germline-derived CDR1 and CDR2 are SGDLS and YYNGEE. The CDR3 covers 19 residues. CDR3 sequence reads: CASSVANGRTVYHSYEQYF. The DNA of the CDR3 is TGTGCCAGCAGCGTTGCGAACGGAAGGACAGTCTATCATTCCTACGAGCAGTACTTC.

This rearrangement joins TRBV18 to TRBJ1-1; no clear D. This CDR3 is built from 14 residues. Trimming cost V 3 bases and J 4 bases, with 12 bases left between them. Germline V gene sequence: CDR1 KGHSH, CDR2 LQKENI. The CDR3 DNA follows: TGTGCCAGCTCACCCAGGAACGGTGGCACTGAAGCTTTCTTT. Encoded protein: CASSPRNGGTEAFF.

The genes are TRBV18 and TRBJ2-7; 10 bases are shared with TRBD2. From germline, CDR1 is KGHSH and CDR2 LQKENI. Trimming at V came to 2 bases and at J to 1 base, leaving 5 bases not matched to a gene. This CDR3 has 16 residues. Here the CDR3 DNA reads TGTGCCAGCTCACCATTAACTAGCGGGACTTCCTACGAGCAGTACTTC. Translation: CASSPLTSGTSYEQYF.

The CDR3 DNA reads TGCGCCAGCAGCTTGGAAACAAAGTCCTACGAGCAGTACTTC. It is translated as CASSLETKSYEQYF. V and J are TRBV5-1 and TRBJ2-7, with D hard to call. The V gene lost 0 bases and the J gene lost 1 base, with 8 bases spanning the gap. The CDR3 runs to 14 residues. The germline CDR1 and CDR2 sequences are SGHRS and YFSETQ.

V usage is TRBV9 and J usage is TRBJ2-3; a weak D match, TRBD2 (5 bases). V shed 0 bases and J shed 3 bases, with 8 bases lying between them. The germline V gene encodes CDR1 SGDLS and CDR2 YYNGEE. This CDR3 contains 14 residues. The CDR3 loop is CASSVAGSTDTQYF. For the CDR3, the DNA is TGTGCCAGCAGCGTAGCGGGGTCGACAGATACGCAGTATTTT.

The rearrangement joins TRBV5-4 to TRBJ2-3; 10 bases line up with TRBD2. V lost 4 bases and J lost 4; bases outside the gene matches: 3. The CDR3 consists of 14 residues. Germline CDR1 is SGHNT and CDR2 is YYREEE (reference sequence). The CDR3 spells CASSGGLASDTQYF. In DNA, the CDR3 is TGTGCCAGCAGCGGGGGACTAGCGTCAGATACGCAGTATTTT.

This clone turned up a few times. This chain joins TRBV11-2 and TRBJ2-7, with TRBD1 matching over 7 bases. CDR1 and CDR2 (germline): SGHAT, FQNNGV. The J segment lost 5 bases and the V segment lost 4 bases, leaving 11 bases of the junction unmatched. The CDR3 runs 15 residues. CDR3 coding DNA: TGTGCCAGCAGCTCCTACTCCGGGACAGACCACGAGCAGTACTTC. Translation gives CASSSYSGTDHEQYF.

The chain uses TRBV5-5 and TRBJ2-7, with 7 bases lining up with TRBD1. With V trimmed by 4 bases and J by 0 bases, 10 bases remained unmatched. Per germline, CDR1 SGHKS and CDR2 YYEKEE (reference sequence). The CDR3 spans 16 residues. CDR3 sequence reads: CASSPEQGSSSYEQYF. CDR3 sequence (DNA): TGTGCCAGCAGCCCCGAACAGGGGTCCTCCTCCTACGAGCAGTACTTC.

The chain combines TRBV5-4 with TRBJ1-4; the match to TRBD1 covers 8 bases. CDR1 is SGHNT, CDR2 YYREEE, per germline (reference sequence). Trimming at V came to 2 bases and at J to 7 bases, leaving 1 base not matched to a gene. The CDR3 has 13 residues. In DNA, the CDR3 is TGTGCCAGCAGCTTACAGGGGGGTGAAAAACTGTTTTTT. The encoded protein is CASSLQGGEKLFF.

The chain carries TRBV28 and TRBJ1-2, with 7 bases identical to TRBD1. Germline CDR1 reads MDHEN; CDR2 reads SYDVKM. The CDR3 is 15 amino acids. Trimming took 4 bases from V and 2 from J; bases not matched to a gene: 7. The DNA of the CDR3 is TGTGCCAGCAGTTATCCCGGGACAGCCAACTATGGCTACACCTTC. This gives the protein CASSYPGTANYGYTF.

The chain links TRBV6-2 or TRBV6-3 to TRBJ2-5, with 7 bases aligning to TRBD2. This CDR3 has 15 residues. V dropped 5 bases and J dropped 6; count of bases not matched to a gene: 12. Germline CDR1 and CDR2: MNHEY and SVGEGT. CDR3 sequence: CASSLRGLTMKTQYF. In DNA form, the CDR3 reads TGTGCCAGCAGTCTAAGGGGACTAACAATGAAGACCCAGTACTTC.

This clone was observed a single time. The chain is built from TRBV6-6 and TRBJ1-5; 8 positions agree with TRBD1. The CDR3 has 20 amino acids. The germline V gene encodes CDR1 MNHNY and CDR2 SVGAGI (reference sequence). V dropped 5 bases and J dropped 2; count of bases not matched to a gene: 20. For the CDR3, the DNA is TGTGCCAGCAGTCTCCGGCTAGGCAGGGGGCTCTTATATGGCAATCAGCCCCAGCATTTT. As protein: CASSLRLGRGLLYGNQPQHF.

CDR3 region: CASSFNLQEQYF. The CDR3 DNA is TGTGCCAGCAGTTTCAACCTACAGGAGCAGTACTTC. V is TRBV28 and J is TRBJ2-7, with D hard to call. The ends were cut back, 3 bases at V and 7 bases at J, with 10 bases in the middle. The CDR3 loop spans 12 amino acids. CDR1 is MDHEN, CDR2 SYDVKM, per germline.

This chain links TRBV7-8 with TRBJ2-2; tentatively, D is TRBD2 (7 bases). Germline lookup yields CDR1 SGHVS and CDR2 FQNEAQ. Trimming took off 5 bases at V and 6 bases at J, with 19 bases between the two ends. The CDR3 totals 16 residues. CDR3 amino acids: CASSLRGAEASGELFF. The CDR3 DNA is TGTGCCAGCAGCCTCCGGGGGGCTGAAGCGTCCGGGGAGCTGTTTTTT.

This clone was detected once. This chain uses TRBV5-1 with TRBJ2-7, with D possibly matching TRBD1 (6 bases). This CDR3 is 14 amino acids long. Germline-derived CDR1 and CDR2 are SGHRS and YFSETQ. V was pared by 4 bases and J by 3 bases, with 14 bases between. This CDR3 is CASSDGTRDYEQYF. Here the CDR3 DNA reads TGCGCCAGCAGCGACGGGACAAGGGACTACGAGCAGTACTTC.

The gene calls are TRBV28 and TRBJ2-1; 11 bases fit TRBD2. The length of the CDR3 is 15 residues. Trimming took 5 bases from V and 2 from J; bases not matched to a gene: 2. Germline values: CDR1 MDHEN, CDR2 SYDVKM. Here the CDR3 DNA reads TGTGCCAGCAGTCCGGGACTAGCGGCCTACAATGAGCAGTTCTTC. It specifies CASSPGLAAYNEQFF.